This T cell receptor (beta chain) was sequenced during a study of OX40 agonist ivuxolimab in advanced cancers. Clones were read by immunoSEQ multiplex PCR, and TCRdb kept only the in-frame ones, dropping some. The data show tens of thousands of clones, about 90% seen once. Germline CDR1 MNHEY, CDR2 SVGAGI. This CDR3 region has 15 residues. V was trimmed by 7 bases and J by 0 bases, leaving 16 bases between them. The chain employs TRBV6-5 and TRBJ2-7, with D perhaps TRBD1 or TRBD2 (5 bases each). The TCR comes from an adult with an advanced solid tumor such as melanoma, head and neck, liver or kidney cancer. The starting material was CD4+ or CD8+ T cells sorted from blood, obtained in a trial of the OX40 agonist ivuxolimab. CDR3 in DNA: TGTGCCAGCACCCCGAGGGGCGGAGCCTCCTACGAGCAGTACTTC. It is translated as CASTPRGGASYEQYF.